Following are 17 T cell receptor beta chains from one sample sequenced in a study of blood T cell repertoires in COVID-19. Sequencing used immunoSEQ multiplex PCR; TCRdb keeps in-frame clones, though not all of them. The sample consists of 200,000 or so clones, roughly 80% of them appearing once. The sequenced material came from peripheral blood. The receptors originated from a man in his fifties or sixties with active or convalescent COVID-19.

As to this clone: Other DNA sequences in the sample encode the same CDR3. The CDR3 here is CAISEGQGAGGNEKLFF. In DNA form, the CDR3 reads TGTGCCATCAGTGAAGGGCAGGGGGCCGGGGGGAATGAAAAACTGTTTTTT. The chain recombines TRBV10-3 with TRBJ1-4; 8 positions agree with TRBD1. The CDR3 consists of 17 residues. V was clipped by 3 bases and J by 5 bases; unmatched bases: 11. CDR1 and CDR2 from the germline V gene are ENHRY and SYGVKD.

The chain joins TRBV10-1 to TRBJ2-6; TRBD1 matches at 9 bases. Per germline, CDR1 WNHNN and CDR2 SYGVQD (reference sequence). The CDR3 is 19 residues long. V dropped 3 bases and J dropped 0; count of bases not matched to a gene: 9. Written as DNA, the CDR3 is TGCGCCAGCAGTGACTTTTTGGGACAGGGTCACTCTGGGGCCAACGTCCTGACTTTC. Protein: CASSDFLGQGHSGANVLTF.

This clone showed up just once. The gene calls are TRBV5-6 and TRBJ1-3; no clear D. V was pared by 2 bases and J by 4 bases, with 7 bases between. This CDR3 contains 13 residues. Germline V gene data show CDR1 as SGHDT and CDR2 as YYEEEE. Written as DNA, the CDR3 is TGTGCCAGCAGCTTTCTCCGGGGAAACACCATATATTTT. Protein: CASSFLRGNTIYF.

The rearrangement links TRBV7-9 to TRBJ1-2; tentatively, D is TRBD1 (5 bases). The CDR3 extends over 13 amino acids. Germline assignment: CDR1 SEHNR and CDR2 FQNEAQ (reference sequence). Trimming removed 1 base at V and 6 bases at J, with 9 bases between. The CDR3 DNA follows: TGTGCCAGCAGCTTAGGGTCACAGGATGGCTACACCTTC. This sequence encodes CASSLGSQDGYTF.

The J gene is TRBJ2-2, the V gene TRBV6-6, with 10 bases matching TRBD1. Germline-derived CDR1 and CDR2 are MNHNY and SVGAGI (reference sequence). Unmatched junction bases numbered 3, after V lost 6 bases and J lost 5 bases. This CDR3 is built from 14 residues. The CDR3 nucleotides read TGTGCCAGCAGGGACAGGGGGACGACCGGGGAGCTGTTTTTT. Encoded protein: CASRDRGTTGELFF.

This CDR3 reads CASGKGVGANVLTF. The CDR3 coding sequence is TGTGCCAGTGGCAAGGGGGTTGGGGCCAACGTCCTGACTTTC. V usage is TRBV19 and J usage is TRBJ2-6; possibly TRBD1 for D (6 bases). The CDR3 is 14 amino acids. V lost 8 bases and J lost 3, with 11 bases in between. CDR1 LNHDA and CDR2 SQIVND come from the germline V gene (reference sequence).

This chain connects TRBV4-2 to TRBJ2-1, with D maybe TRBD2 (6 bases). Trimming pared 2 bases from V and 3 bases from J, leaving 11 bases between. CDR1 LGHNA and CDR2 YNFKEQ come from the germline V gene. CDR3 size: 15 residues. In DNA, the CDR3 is TGTGCCAGCAGCCAAAGTAGCGGCGTCTACAATGAGCAGTTCTTC. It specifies CASSQSSGVYNEQFF.

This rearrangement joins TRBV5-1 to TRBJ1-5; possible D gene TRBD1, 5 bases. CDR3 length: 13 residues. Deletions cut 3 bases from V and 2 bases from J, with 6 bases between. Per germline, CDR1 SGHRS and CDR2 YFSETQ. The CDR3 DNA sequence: TGCGCCAGCAGCTCGGGGGGCAATCAGCCCCAGCATTTT. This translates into CASSSGGNQPQHF. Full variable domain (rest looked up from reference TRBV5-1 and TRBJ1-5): KAGVTQTPRYLIKTRGQQVTLSCSPISGHRSVSWYQQTPGQGLQFLFEYFSETQRNKGNFPGRFSGRQFSNSRSEMNVSTLELGDSALYLCASSSGGNQPQHFGDGTRLSIL.

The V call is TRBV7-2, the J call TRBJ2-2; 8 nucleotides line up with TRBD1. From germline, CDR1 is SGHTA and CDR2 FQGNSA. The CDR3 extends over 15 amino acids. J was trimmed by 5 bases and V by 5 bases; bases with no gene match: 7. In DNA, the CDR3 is TGTGCCAGCAGCACCGGACAGGGCTGGACCGGGGAGCTGTTTTTT. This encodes CASSTGQGWTGELFF.

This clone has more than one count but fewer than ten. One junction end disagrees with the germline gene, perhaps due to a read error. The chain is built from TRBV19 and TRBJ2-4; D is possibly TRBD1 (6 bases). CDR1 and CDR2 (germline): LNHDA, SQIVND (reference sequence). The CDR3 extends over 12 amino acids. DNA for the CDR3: TGTGCCAGTAGTGTAGACAGGAACATTCAGTACTTC. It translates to CASSVDRNIQYF.

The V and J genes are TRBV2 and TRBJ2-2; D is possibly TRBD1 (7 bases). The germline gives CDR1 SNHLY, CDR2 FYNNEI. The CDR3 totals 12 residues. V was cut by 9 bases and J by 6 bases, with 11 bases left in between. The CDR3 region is CASDREAGELFF. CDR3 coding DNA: TGTGCCAGTGACAGGGAGGCCGGGGAGCTGTTTTTT.

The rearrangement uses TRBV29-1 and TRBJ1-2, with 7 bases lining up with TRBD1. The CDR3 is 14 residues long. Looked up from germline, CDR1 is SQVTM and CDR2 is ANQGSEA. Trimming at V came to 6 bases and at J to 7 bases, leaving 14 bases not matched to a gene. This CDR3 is CSVDGDRAKGGYTF. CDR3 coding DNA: TGCAGCGTCGATGGGGACAGAGCTAAAGGTGGCTACACCTTC. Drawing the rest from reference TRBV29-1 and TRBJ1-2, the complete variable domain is SAVISQKPSRDICQRGTSLTIQCQVDSQVTMMFWYRQQPGQSLTLIATANQGSEATYESGFVIDKFPISRPNLTFSTLTVSNMSPEDSSIYLCSVDGDRAKGGYTFGSGTRLTVV.

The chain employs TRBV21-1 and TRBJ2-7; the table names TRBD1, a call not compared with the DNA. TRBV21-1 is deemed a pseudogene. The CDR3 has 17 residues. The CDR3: CASSKALGRQGINEQYF. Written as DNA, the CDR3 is TGTGCCAGCAGCAAAGCGCTCGGGAGACAGGGGATTAACGAGCAGTACTTC.

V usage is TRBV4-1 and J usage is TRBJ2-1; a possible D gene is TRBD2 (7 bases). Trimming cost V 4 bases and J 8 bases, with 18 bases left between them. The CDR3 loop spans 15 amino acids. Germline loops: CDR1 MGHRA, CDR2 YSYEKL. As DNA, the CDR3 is TGCGCCAGCAGCCCCCGGGGGGCGGGAGTGGATGAGCAGTTCTTC. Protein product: CASSPRGAGVDEQFF.

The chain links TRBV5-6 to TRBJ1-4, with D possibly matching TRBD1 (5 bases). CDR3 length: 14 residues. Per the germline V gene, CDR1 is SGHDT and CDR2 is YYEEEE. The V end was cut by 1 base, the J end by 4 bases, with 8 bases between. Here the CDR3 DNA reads TGTGCCAGCAGCTTGAACAGGAATAATGAAAAACTGTTTTTT. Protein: CASSLNRNNEKLFF.

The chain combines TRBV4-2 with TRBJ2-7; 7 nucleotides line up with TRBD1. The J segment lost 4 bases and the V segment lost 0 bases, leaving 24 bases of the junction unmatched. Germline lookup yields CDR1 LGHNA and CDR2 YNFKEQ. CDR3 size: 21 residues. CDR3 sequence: CASSQEWSRRAPGGVIYEQYF. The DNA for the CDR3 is TGTGCCAGCAGCCAAGAGTGGAGTCGAAGGGCCCCAGGGGGTGTCATATACGAGCAGTACTTC.

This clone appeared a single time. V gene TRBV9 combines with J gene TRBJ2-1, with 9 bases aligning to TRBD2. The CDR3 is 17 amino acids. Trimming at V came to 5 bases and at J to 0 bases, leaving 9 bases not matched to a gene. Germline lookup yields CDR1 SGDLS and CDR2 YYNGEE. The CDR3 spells CASSRASGTSSYNEQFF. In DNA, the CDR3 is TGTGCCAGCAGTCGGGCTAGCGGGACGAGCTCCTACAATGAGCAGTTCTTC.